This TCR beta chain emerged from a study of spatial heterogeneity in lung cancer. The time point here: sample taken at primary tumor resection. This clonotype came up many times. MiXCR was run by TCRdb on the 5' RACE reads, yielding one entry per CDR3 protein. The sample holds approximately 9,400 distinct CDR3 sequences, about 4.2% seen once. Deletions cut 5 bases from V and 2 bases from J, with 9 bases between. CDR1 is SEHNR, CDR2 FQNEAQ, per germline (reference sequence). The CDR3 has 13 amino acids. The sequences come from PBMCs, collected at surgery. The gene calls are TRBV7-9 and TRBJ1-2, with D hard to call. The sequence was obtained from a male donor with early-stage non-small cell lung cancer. CDR3 amino acids: CASSPARNYGYTF. The CDR3 nucleotides read TGTGCCAGCAGCCCCGCACGGAACTATGGCTACACCTTC.